Each of the 6 T cell receptor beta chains below was sequenced from the same sample in a study of shared clonotypes between healthy human individuals. Positive CCR7 selection of CD45RO-negative cells yielded the naive CD8 cells, and terminally differentiated effector memory CD45RA+ cells were excluded. Repertoires were generated with immunoSEQ multiplex PCR, while TCRdb's copy carries only in-frame clones and drops some. The table lists around 640,000 clones, roughly 96% of them singletons. The sample consisted of naive CD8+ T cells sorted from blood. The receptors were sampled from a woman aged 30 to 39 in good health.

This chain links TRBV2 with TRBJ1-1; D is unclear. The germline V gene encodes CDR1 SNHLY and CDR2 FYNNEI. V was clipped by 6 bases and J by 5 bases, with 13 bases between them. This CDR3 comprises 13 residues. The CDR3 DNA is TGTGCCAGCAGAGGACGGATGGGGACTGAAGCTTTCTTT. It translates to CASRGRMGTEAFF.

The V and J genes are TRBV7-9 and TRBJ2-2, with TRBD2 matching over 10 bases. The CDR3 totals 15 residues. J was trimmed by 4 bases and V by 6 bases; bases with no gene match: 5. Germline-derived CDR1 and CDR2 are SEHNR and FQNEAQ (reference sequence). The CDR3 here is CASSRLAGATGELFF. CDR3 nucleotides: TGTGCCAGCAGTAGGCTAGCGGGAGCCACCGGGGAGCTGTTTTTT.

This clone is a singleton in its sample. This chain uses TRBV5-6 with TRBJ1-1; D not resolved. This CDR3 has 14 residues. CDR1 and CDR2 (germline): SGHDT, YYEEEE. Trimming shortened V by 0 bases and J by 7 bases, and 13 bases separated the two germline ends. The CDR3 region has the DNA TGTGCCAGCAGCTTGGATTTCCAGTCAAGTGAAGCTTTCTTT. Protein product: CASSLDFQSSEAFF.

The chain links TRBV7-9 to TRBJ2-1, with D unresolved. Germline assignment: CDR1 SEHNR and CDR2 FQNEAQ (reference sequence). V lost 2 bases and J 6 bases, leaving 8 bases between the germline ends. This CDR3 contains 13 residues. In nucleotides, the CDR3 is TGTGCCAGCAGCTTACTAGTCAGCAATGAGCAGTTCTTC. Encoded protein: CASSLLVSNEQFF.

The chain employs TRBV5-4 and TRBJ2-7; tentatively, D is TRBD1 or TRBD2 (5 bases each). This CDR3 spans 11 amino acids. Germline V gene data show CDR1 as SGHNT and CDR2 as YYREEE (reference sequence). With 4 bases removed from V and 7 bases from J, the gap between germline ends came to 9 bases. CDR3 region: CASSRGREQYF. DNA of the CDR3: TGTGCCAGCAGCAGGGGACGAGAGCAGTACTTC.

The genes are TRBV27 and TRBJ2-7; D uncertain. V was clipped by 3 bases and J by 6 bases, with 12 bases between them. Germline values: CDR1 MNHEY, CDR2 SMNVEV (reference sequence). This CDR3 has 13 residues. The CDR3 region is CASSFGSTREQYF. The CDR3 nucleotides read TGTGCCAGCAGTTTCGGCAGCACACGCGAGCAGTACTTC.